A selection of T cell receptor beta chains follows, all from one sample in a study of blood T cell repertoires in COVID-19. The data were produced by immunoSEQ multiplex PCR, yet TCRdb's version contains in-frame clones alone and is incomplete. The table records about 150,000 clones, just under 80% of them present only once. The sequencing input was peripheral blood. These receptors all come from a woman older than 75 with acute or convalescent COVID-19. The CDR3 runs from the conserved cysteine through the conserved F or W. D genes are given only for firm matches. Clone size appears in some rows only: once, few, many, or a class for an expanded clone.

D gene: .; V gene: TRBV28; clone size: few; J gene: TRBJ1-3; CDR3 DNA: TGTGCCAGCAGTTCAGGGGGAAACACCATATATTTT; CDR3 protein: CASSSGGNTIYF
D gene: TRBD2; V gene: TRBV6-5; clone size: few; J gene: TRBJ2-7; CDR3 DNA: TGTGCCAGCAGCTCCACTAGCGGGGGATACGAGCAGTACTTC; CDR3 protein: CASSSTSGGYEQYF
D gene: .; V gene: TRBV24-1; clone size: .; J gene: TRBJ2-5; CDR3 DNA: TGTGCCACCAGTGATGAGGCGTTGGAGACCCAGTACTTC; CDR3 protein: CATSDEALETQYF
D gene: TRBD1; V gene: TRBV2; clone size: .; J gene: TRBJ2-6; CDR3 DNA: TGTGCCAGCAAAACCGGACAGGGTGATTACTCTGGGGCCAACGTCCTGACTTTC; CDR3 protein: CASKTGQGDYSGANVLTF
D gene: TRBD1; V gene: TRBV14; clone size: .; J gene: TRBJ1-1; CDR3 DNA: TGTGCCAGCAGCCTAGGAAAAAAGGGTCAGGGGGCCCCGAACACTGAAGCTTTCTTT; CDR3 protein: CASSLGKKGQGAPNTEAFF
D gene: TRBD1; V gene: TRBV19; clone size: .; J gene: TRBJ1-5; CDR3 DNA: TGTGCCAGTACCCCACAGGGGTTCAATCAGCCCCAGCATTTT; CDR3 protein: CASTPQGFNQPQHF
D gene: .; V gene: TRBV12-3/TRBV12-4; clone size: few; J gene: TRBJ2-1; CDR3 DNA: TGTGCCAGCAGTCCCAACCCCAGGGGTGAGCAGTTCTTC; CDR3 protein: CASSPNPRGEQFF
D gene: TRBD2; V gene: TRBV5-1; clone size: .; J gene: TRBJ2-5; CDR3 DNA: TGCGCCAGCAGCCGCCGCGGGGGCGGGAGGGCCGGAGAGACCCAGTACTTC; CDR3 protein: CASSRRGGGRAGETQYF
D gene: .; V gene: TRBV2; clone size: .; J gene: TRBJ2-7; CDR3 DNA: TGTGCCAGCAGTTGGACTGATGCCTACGAGCAGTACTTC; CDR3 protein: CASSWTDAYEQYF
D gene: .; V gene: TRBV27; clone size: .; J gene: TRBJ2-6; CDR3 DNA: TGTGCCAGCAGTTTCCGGTCCGCAACTGGGGCCAACGTCCTGACTTTC; CDR3 protein: CASSFRSATGANVLTF
D gene: TRBD1; V gene: TRBV27; clone size: few; J gene: TRBJ2-1; CDR3 DNA: TGTGCCAGCAGCCCCCTTGGACAGGGGGCTAATGAGCAGTTCTTC; CDR3 protein: CASSPLGQGANEQFF
D gene: TRBD1; V gene: TRBV10-1; clone size: many; J gene: TRBJ2-5; CDR3 DNA: TGCGCCAGCAGTGAGTGGACAGGACGGGAGACCCAGTACTTC; CDR3 protein: CASSEWTGRETQYF
D gene: TRBD2; V gene: TRBV30; clone size: .; J gene: TRBJ2-3; CDR3 DNA: TGTGCCTGGAGCGTGCCCGGGGAGCGGGAAGATACGCAGTATTTT; CDR3 protein: CAWSVPGEREDTQYF
D gene: TRBD1; V gene: TRBV6-6; clone size: .; J gene: TRBJ1-4; CDR3 DNA: TGTGCCAGCAGACGACAGGGGACAAATGAAAAACTGTTTTTT; CDR3 protein: CASRRQGTNEKLFF
D gene: TRBD1; V gene: TRBV6-5; clone size: .; J gene: TRBJ2-7; CDR3 DNA: TGTGCCAGCGAAAGCTCCGGGACAGGGGTCTACGAGCAGTACTTC; CDR3 protein: CASESSGTGVYEQYF
D gene: TRBD1; V gene: TRBV2; clone size: few; J gene: TRBJ2-2; CDR3 DNA: TGTGCCAGCAGAGTACAGGGGTCCGGGGAGCTGTTTTTT; CDR3 protein: CASRVQGSGELFF
D gene: .; V gene: TRBV6-1; clone size: .; J gene: TRBJ1-2; CDR3 DNA: TGTGCCAGCAGTGACGGGGGTGTCTATGGCTACACCTTC; CDR3 protein: CASSDGGVYGYTF
D gene: TRBD1; V gene: TRBV18; clone size: .; J gene: TRBJ1-3; CDR3 DNA: TGTGCCAGCTCACTGGGACAGGGGACTGGAAACACCATATATTTT; CDR3 protein: CASSLGQGTGNTIYF
D gene: TRBD1; V gene: TRBV6-5; clone size: .; J gene: TRBJ2-7; CDR3 DNA: TGTGCCAGCAGGACAGGGGAGTCCGAGCAGTACTTC; CDR3 protein: CASRTGESEQYF
D gene: TRBD1; V gene: TRBV3-1/TRBV3-2; clone size: once; J gene: TRBJ2-1; CDR3 DNA: TGTGCCAGCAGCCCCCATTTGGGGGACAGTCCCTTCTTC; CDR3 protein: CASSPHLGDSPFF
D gene: TRBD2; V gene: TRBV10-2; clone size: few; J gene: TRBJ2-1; CDR3 DNA: TGCGCCAGCAGTGAAGGTAGCGGGACCTACAATGAGCAGTTCTTC; CDR3 protein: CASSEGSGTYNEQFF
D gene: .; V gene: TRBV7-2; clone size: .; J gene: TRBJ1-1; CDR3 DNA: TGTGCCAGCAGCCCCAGGGCTTTGAACACTGAAGCTTTCTTT; CDR3 protein: CASSPRALNTEAFF
D gene: TRBD2; V gene: TRBV4-2; clone size: .; J gene: TRBJ2-1; CDR3 DNA: TGTGCCAGCAGCCAAATAGGACTAGCGGGGGGGGTCCCTAATGAGCAGTTCTTC; CDR3 protein: CASSQIGLAGGVPNEQFF
D gene: TRBD2; V gene: TRBV19; clone size: .; J gene: TRBJ2-2; CDR3 DNA: TGTGCCAGCCGTTTAGCGGGGGGCCTTAACACCGGGGAGCTGTTTTTT; CDR3 protein: CASRLAGGLNTGELFF
D gene: TRBD1; V gene: TRBV30; clone size: .; J gene: TRBJ1-1; CDR3 DNA: TGTGCCTGGATTCCGACAGGGGGGAACACTGAAGCTTTCTTT; CDR3 protein: CAWIPTGGNTEAFF
D gene: TRBD1; V gene: TRBV15; clone size: .; J gene: TRBJ1-5; CDR3 DNA: TGTGCCACCAGCAGAGGGACAGGGGGCCCCAGAGAATCCAATCAGCCCCAGCATTTT; CDR3 protein: CATSRGTGGPRESNQPQHF
D gene: TRBD1; V gene: TRBV7-2; clone size: few; J gene: TRBJ1-6; CDR3 DNA: TGTGCCAGCAGCTCGAGGACAGGGCACTCACCCCTCCACTTT; CDR3 protein: CASSSRTGHSPLHF
D gene: .; V gene: TRBV5-6; clone size: .; J gene: TRBJ1-5; CDR3 DNA: TGTGCCAGCAGCTTATTCGGAGGCAATCAGCCCCAGCATTTT; CDR3 protein: CASSLFGGNQPQHF
D gene: TRBD1; V gene: TRBV5-1; clone size: once; J gene: TRBJ2-2; CDR3 DNA: TGCGCCAGCACCCCGCGGACAGGGATGAACACCGGGGAGCTGTTTTTT; CDR3 protein: CASTPRTGMNTGELFF
D gene: .; V gene: TRBV7-8; clone size: .; J gene: TRBJ1-1; CDR3 DNA: TGTGCCAGCAGCCCGAGAGGTATAGCTGAAGCTTTCTTT; CDR3 protein: CASSPRGIAEAFF
D gene: .; V gene: TRBV19; clone size: .; J gene: TRBJ1-1; CDR3 DNA: TGTGCCAGTAGTATAGAGGAGGAGGCCGCCGGTTTAAACACTGAAGCTTTCTTT; CDR3 protein: CASSIEEEAAGLNTEAFF
D gene: .; V gene: TRBV11-2; clone size: .; J gene: TRBJ1-2; CDR3 DNA: TGTGCCAGCAGCTCCGGGGCTAACTATGGCTACACCTTC; CDR3 protein: CASSSGANYGYTF
D gene: TRBD1; V gene: TRBV2; clone size: .; J gene: TRBJ2-2; CDR3 DNA: TGTGCCAGCACCAAAGGGCAGGGGGTCGGGGAGCTGTTTTTT; CDR3 protein: CASTKGQGVGELFF
D gene: .; V gene: TRBV28; clone size: .; J gene: TRBJ2-1; CDR3 DNA: TGTGCCAGCATCAGCGGACCCTCCTACAATGAGCAGTTCTTC; CDR3 protein: CASISGPSYNEQFF
D gene: TRBD1; V gene: TRBV3-1/TRBV3-2; clone size: .; J gene: TRBJ2-2; CDR3 DNA: TGTGCCAGCAGCCAGTCCGGGACAGGGGTAACCGGGGAGCTGTTTTTT; CDR3 protein: CASSQSGTGVTGELFF
D gene: .; V gene: TRBV6-2/TRBV6-3; clone size: .; J gene: TRBJ2-7; CDR3 DNA: TGTGCCAGCAGTTCCTACGACAGGAGACCCCAGGAGCAGTACTTC; CDR3 protein: CASSSYDRRPQEQYF